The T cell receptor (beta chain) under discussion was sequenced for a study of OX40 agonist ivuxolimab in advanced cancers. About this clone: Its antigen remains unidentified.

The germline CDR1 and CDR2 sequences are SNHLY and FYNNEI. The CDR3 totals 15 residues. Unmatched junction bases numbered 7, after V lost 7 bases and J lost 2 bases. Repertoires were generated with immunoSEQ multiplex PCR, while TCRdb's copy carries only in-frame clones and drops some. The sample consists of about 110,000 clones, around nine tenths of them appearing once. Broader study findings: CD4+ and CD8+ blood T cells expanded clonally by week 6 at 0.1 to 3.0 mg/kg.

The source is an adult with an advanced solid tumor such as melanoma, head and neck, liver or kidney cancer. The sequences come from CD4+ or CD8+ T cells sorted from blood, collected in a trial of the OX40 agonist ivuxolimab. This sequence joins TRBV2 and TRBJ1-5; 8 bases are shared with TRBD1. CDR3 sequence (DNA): TGTGCCAGCATAGCGGGGGGACAGGGCAATCAGCCCCAGCATTTT. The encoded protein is CASIAGGQGNQPQHF.